The T cell receptor beta chain under discussion was sequenced for a study of blood T cell repertoires in COVID-19. Study information: Acute and convalescent COVID-19 specimens originated in the United States, Italy and Spain. PBMCs, B-cell-depleted T cells, or T cells were the source of the cDNA or gDNA that made up the material.

Original data processing: Quantification of nucleated cells was approximated via reference gene primer amplification. Profiled with immunoSEQ multiplex PCR; TCRdb holds only in-frame clones, not every one. The DNA gave D and trimming, while V, J and clone size come from that table. The top ten clones hold 2% to 2.5% of a sample with 250,000 or so clones, 65% to 90% of them seen once. The CDR3 runs 14 residues. The V end was cut by 7 bases, the J end by 1 base, with 14 bases between. CDR1 SNHLY and CDR2 FYNNEI come from the germline V gene. The chain combines TRBV2 with TRBJ2-7, with a tentative D call TRBD2 (5 bases). The specimen sequenced was peripheral blood. This TCR came from a man aged 35 to 55 who had recovered from COVID-19. CDR3 DNA sequence: TGTGCCAGCAAAGGCCAGAGAGGGTCCTACGAGCAGTACTTC. As protein: CASKGQRGSYEQYF.